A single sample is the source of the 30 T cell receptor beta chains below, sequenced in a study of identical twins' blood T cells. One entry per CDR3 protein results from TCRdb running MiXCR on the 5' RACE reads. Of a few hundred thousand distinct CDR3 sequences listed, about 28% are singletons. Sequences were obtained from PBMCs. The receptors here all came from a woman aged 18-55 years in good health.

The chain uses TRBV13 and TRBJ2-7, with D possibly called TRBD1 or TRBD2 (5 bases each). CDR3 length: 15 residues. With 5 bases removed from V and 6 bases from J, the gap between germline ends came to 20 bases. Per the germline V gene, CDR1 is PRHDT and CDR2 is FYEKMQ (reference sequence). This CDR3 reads CASSPRQWGTSEQYF. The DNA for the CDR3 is TGTGCCAGCAGCCCCCGACAGTGGGGGACCTCCGAGCAGTACTTC.

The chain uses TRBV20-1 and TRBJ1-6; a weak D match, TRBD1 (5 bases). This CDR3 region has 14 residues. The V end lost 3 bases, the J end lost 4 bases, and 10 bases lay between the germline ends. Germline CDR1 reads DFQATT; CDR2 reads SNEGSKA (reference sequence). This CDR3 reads CSASQGYYNSPLHF. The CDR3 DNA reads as TGCAGTGCTAGTCAGGGTTATTATAATTCACCCCTCCACTTT.

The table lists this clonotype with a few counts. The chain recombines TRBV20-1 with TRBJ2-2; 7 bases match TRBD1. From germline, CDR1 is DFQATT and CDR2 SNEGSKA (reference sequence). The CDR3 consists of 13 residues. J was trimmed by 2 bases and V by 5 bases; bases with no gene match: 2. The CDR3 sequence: CSAWDRNTGELFF. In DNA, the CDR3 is TGCAGTGCTTGGGACAGAAACACCGGGGAGCTGTTTTTT.

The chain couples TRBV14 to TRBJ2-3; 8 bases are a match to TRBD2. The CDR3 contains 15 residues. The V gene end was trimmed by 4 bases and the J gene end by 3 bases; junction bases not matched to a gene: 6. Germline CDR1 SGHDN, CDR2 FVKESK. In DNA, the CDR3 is TGTGCCAGCAGCCGACCCGGACTAGCAACAGATACGCAGTATTTT. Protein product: CASSRPGLATDTQYF.

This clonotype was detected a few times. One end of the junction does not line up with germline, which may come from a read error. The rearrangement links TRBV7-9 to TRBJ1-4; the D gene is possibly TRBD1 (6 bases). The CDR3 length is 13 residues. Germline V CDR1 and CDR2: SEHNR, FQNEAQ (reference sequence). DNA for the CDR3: TGTGTCAGCAGCCACAGCCAGGGGGAAAAACTGTTTTTT. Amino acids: CVSSHSQGEKLFF. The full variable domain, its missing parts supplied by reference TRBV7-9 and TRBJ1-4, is DTGVSQNPRHKITKRGQNVTFRCDPISEHNRLYWYRQTLGQGPEFLTYFQNEAQLEKSRLLSDRFSAERPKGSFSTLEIQRTEQGDSAMYLCVSSHSQGEKLFFGSGTQLSVL.

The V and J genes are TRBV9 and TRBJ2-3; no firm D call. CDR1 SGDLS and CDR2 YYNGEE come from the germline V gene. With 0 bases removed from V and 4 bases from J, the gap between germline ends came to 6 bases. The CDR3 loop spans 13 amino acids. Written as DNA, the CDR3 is TGTGCCAGCAGCGTAGAGGGTCCAGATACGCAGTATTTT. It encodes CASSVEGPDTQYF.

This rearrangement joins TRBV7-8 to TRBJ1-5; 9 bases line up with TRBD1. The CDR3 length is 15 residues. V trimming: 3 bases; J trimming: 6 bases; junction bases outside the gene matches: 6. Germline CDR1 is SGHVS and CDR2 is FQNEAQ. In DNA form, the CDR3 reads TGTGCCAGCAGCTTTGGTACAGGGGGCCGTCAGCCCCAGCATTTT. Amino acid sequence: CASSFGTGGRQPQHF.

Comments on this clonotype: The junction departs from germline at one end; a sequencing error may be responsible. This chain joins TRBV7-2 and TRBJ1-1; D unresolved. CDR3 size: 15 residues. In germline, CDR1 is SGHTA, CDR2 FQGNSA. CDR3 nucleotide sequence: TGCGTCAGCAGCTTAGGGCCGGCTATAAACACTGAAGCTTTCTTT. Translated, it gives CVSSLGPAINTEAFF. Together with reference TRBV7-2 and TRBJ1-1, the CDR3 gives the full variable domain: GAGVSQSPSNKVTEKGKDVELRCDPISGHTALYWYRQSLGQGLEFLIYFQGNSAPDKSGLPSDRFSAERTGGSVSTLTIQRTQQEDSAVYLCVSSLGPAINTEAFFGQGTRLTVV.

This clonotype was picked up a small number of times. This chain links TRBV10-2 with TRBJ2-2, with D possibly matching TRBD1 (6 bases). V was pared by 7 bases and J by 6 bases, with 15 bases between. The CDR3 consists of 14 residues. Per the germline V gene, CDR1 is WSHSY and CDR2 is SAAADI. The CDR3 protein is CASTGQLVAGELFF. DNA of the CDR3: TGCGCCAGCACCGGACAGTTGGTGGCCGGGGAGCTGTTTTTT.

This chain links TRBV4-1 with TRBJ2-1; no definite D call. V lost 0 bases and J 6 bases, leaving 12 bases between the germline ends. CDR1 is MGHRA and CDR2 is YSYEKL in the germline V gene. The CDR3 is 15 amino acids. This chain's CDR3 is CASSQDQRNGNEQFF. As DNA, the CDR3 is TGCGCCAGCAGCCAAGATCAGAGGAACGGCAATGAGCAGTTCTTC.

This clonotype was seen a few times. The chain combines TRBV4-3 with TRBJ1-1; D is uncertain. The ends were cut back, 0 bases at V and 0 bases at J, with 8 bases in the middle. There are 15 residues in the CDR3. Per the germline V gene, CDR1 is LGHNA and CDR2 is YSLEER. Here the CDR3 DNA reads TGCGCCAGCAGCCAAGATCCAGTGCTGAACACTGAAGCTTTCTTT. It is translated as CASSQDPVLNTEAFF.

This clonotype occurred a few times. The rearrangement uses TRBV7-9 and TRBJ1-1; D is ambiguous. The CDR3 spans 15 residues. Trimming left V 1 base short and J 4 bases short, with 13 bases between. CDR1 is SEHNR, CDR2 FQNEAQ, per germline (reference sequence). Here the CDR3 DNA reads TGTGCCAGCAGCTTAGTAGCCGGGTTGGGCACTGAAGCTTTCTTT. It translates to CASSLVAGLGTEAFF.

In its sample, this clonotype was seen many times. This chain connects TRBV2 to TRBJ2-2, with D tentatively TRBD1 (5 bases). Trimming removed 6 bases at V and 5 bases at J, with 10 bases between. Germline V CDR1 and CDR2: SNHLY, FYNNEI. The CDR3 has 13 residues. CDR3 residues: CASRQDPTGELFF. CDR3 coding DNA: TGTGCCAGCAGACAGGACCCGACCGGGGAGCTGTTTTTT.

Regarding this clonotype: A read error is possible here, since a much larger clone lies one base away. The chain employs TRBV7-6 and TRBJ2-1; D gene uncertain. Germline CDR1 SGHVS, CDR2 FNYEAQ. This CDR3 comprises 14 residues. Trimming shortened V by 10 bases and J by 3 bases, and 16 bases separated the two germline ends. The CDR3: CANSRTENYNEQFF. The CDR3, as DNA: TGTGCCAACTCCCGGACGGAGAACTACAATGAGCAGTTCTTC.

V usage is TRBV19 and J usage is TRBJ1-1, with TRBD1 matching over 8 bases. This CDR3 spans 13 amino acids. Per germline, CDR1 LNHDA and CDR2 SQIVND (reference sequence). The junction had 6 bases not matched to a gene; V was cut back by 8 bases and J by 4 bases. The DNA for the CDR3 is TGTGCCAGTTACAGGGGGATTGGCACTGAAGCTTTCTTT. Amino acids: CASYRGIGTEAFF.

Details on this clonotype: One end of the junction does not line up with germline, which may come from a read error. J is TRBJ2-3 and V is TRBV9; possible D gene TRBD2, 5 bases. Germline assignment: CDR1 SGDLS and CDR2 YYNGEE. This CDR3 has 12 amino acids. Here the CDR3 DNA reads TGTGCCAGTAGCGTATCTTCAGATACGCAGTATTTT. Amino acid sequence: CASSVSSDTQYF.

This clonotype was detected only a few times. CDR3 sequence reads: CASRGSSYNSPLHF. CDR3 bases: TGTGCCAGCAGGGGAAGCTCCTATAATTCACCCCTCCACTTT. The gene calls are TRBV12-3 or TRBV12-4 and TRBJ1-6; D is unresolved. Trimming cost V 6 bases and J 0 bases, with 6 bases left between them. CDR3 length: 14 residues.

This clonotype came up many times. CDR3 in DNA: TGCAGCGCCCCAAAGATGAAAAGCTCCTACAATGAGCAGTTCTTC. As protein: CSAPKMKSSYNEQFF. V usage is TRBV29-1 and J usage is TRBJ2-1; unclear D gene. Per the germline V gene, CDR1 is SQVTM and CDR2 is ANQGSEA. This CDR3 has 15 residues. Trimming took off 7 bases at V and 0 bases at J, with 16 bases between the two ends.

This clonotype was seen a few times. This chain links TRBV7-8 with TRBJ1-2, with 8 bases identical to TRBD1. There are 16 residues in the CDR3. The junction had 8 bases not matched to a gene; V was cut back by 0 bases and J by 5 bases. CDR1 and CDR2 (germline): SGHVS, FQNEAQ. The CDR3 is CASSLARAGGGYGYTF. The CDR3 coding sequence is TGTGCCAGCAGCTTAGCTCGGGCAGGGGGCGGGTATGGCTACACCTTC.

CDR3: CSARSSTEAFF. The CDR3 DNA reads TGCAGTGCTAGAAGCAGCACTGAAGCTTTCTTT. The chain recombines TRBV20-1 with TRBJ1-1, with D uncertain. The germline gives CDR1 DFQATT, CDR2 SNEGSKA (reference sequence). With 2 bases removed from V and 4 bases from J, the gap between germline ends came to 5 bases. The CDR3 has 11 residues.

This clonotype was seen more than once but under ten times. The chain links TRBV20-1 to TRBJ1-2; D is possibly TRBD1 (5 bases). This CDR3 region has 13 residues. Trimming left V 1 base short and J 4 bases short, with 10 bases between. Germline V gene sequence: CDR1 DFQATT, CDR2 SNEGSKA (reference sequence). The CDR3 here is CSARGGYGYGYTF. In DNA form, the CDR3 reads TGCAGTGCTAGAGGGGGGTATGGCTATGGCTACACCTTC.

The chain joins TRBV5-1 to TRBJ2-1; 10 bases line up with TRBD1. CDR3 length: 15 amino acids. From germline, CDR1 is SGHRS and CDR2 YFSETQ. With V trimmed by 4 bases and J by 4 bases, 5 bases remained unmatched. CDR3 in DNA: TGCGCCAGCAGCCCGGGACAGGGGAGGTACAATGAGCAGTTCTTC. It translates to CASSPGQGRYNEQFF. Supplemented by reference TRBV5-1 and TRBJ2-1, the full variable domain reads KAGVTQTPRYLIKTRGQQVTLSCSPISGHRSVSWYQQTPGQGLQFLFEYFSETQRNKGNFPGRFSGRQFSNSRSEMNVSTLELGDSALYLCASSPGQGRYNEQFFGPGTRLTVL.

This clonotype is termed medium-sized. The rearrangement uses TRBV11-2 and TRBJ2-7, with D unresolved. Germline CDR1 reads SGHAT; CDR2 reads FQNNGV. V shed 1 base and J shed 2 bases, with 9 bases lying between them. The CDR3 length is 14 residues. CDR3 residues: CASSLAQNAYEQYF. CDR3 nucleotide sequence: TGTGCCAGCAGCTTAGCCCAGAATGCCTACGAGCAGTACTTC.

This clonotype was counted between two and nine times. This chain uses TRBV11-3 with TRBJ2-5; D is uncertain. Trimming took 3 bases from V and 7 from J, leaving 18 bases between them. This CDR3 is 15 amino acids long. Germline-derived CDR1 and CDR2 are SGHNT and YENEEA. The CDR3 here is CASSFGSDQRGTQYF. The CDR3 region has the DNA TGTGCCAGCAGCTTTGGGTCAGACCAACGTGGGACCCAGTACTTC.

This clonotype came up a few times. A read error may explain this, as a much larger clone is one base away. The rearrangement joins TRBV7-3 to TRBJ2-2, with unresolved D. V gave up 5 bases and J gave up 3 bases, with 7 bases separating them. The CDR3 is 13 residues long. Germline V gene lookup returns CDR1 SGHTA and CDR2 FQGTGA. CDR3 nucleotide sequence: TGTGCCAGCAGCCCACAGTACACCGGGGAGCTGTTTTTT. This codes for CASSPQYTGELFF.

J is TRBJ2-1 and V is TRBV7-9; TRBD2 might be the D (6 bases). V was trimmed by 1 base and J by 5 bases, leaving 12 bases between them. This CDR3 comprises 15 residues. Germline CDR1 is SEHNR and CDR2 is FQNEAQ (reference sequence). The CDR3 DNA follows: TGTGCCAGCAGCTTAGGTACTAGCTGGAACAATGAGCAGTTCTTC. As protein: CASSLGTSWNNEQFF.

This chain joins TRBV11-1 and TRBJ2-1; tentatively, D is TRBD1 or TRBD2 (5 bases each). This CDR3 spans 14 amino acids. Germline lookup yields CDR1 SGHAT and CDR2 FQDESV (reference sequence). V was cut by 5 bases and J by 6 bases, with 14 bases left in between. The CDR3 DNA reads TGTGCCAGCAGCGCAAGGGACGGACGCAATGAGCAGTTCTTC. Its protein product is CASSARDGRNEQFF.

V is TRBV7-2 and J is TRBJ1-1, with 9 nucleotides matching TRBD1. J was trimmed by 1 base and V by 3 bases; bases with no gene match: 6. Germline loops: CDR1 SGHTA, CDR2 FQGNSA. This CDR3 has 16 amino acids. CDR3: CASSFNRGQTNTEAFF. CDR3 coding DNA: TGTGCCAGCAGCTTTAACAGGGGGCAGACGAACACTGAAGCTTTCTTT.

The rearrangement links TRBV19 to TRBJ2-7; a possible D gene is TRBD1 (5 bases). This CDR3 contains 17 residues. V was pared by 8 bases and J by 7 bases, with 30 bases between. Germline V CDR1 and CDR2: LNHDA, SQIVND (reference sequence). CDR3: CASGPPYLDSGRLEQYF. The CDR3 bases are TGTGCCAGTGGGCCCCCTTACTTGGATTCAGGGCGGCTGGAGCAGTACTTC.

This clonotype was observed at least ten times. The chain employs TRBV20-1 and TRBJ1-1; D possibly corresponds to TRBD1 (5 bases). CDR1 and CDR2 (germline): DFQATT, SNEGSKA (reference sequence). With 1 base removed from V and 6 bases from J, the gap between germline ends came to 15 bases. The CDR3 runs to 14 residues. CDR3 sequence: CSARVSRRGAEAFF. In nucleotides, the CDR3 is TGCAGTGCTAGAGTCTCAAGGAGAGGGGCTGAAGCTTTCTTT.